The present T cell receptor (beta chain) was sequenced within a study of shared clonotypes between healthy human individuals. A remark on this clone: What it binds is not known.

Regarding the study as a whole: Shared clonotypes across all four donors exceeded non-shared ones in generation probability.

Per the germline V gene, CDR1 is SGHDT and CDR2 is YYEEEE. CDR3 length equals 16 residues. Deletions cut 0 bases from V and 4 bases from J, with 14 bases between. TCRdb's table, derived via immunoSEQ multiplex PCR, lists solely in-frame clones and lacks some. The repertoire includes 2,500,000 or so clones, roughly 93% of them detected once, and roughly 0.39% sits in the top ten. This receptor was taken from a man aged 18-30 years in good health. Some clones in this sample may be carry-over from other donors' samples. This rearrangement joins TRBV5-6 to TRBJ2-1; D remains ambiguous. Material for sequencing was naive CD4+ T cells from PBMCs. The subset: CD45RA+ positively selected. The CDR3 reads CASSLGWNQVYNEQFF. CDR3 bases: TGTGCCAGCAGCTTGGGATGGAACCAGGTTTACAATGAGCAGTTCTTC.